This T cell receptor beta chain was captured in a study of neurological immune-mediated disorders. As for the study in general: There were about 35 multiple sclerosis patients; about 30 were relapsing-remitting and 3 were secondary progressive.

5'RACE generated cDNA with 10-nucleotide random UMIs. TCRdb re-analysed the 5' RACE reads in MiXCR, keeping a single row per CDR3 protein. The data show about 55,000 distinct CDR3 sequences, about 4% seen once. Whole-study results and caveats: The absence of any CDR3 amino acid sequence shared by expanded clones across subjects suggests that repertoires were private in all groups.

Comment on this clonotype: Its specificity is unknown. A single base separates this from a much larger clone, so it may be a read error.

Germline V CDR1 and CDR2: MDHEN, SYDVKM. Trimming cost V 7 bases and J 4 bases, with 5 bases left between them. The CDR3 sequence is 10 residues long. Unsorted libraries were prepared from 2 million PBMCs that had been stored at -80 C. The TCR comes from a middle-aged man with multiple sclerosis. The V and J genes are TRBV28 and TRBJ2-7; D remains ambiguous. The sample comprised PBMCs. The CDR3 bases are TGTGCCAGCAAGGAATACGAGCAGTACTTC. Its translation is CASKEYEQYF.